This T cell receptor (beta chain) emerged from a study of long-term antiretroviral therapy in people with HIV. The overall study: Samples collected earliest predate the 2015 immediate-ART recommendation by about a decade.

Looked up from germline, CDR1 is SGHRS and CDR2 is YFSETQ. The CDR3 extends over 16 amino acids. The junction had 9 bases not matched to a gene; V was cut back by 2 bases and J by 7 bases. This clone was counted only a few times. Its antigen is still unknown. With survey level as its setting, the immunoSEQ assay was v3.0. Repertoires were generated with immunoSEQ multiplex PCR, while TCRdb's copy carries only in-frame clones and drops some. Of 13,000 to 15,000 clones in the sample, around 80% were seen once. General study results and limits: Repertoire composition at all time points was dominated by clones that had expanded before ART. Repertoires with HIV possessed tighter CDR3 length spans than those of controls.

The rearrangement links TRBV5-1 to TRBJ1-4; the match to TRBD1 covers 9 bases. The sequencing here drew on unsorted PBMCs, taken 1.3 years before starting antiretroviral therapy. The origin of this receptor is a man in his forties with HIV. The CDR3 spells CASSLSWGQGIEKLFF. DNA for the CDR3: TGCGCCAGCAGCTTAAGTTGGGGACAGGGAATTGAAAAACTGTTTTTT.